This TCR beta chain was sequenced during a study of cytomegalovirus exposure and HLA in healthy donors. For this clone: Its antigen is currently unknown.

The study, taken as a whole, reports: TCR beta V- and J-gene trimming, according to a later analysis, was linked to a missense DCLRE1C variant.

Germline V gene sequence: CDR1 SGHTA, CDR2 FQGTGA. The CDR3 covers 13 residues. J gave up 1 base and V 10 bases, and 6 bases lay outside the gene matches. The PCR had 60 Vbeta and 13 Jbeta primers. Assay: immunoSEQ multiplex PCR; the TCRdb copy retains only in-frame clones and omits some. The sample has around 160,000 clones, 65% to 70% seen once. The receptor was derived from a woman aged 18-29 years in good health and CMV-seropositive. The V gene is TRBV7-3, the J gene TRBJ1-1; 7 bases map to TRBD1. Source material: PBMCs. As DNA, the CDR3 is TGTGCCACCAGGGGGACACCGAACACTGAAGCTTTCTTT. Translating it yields CATRGTPNTEAFF. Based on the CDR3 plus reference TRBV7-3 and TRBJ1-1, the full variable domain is GAGVSQTPSNKVTEKGKYVELRCDPISGHTALYWYRQSLGQGPEFLIYFQGTGAADDSGLPNDRFFAVRPEGSVSTLKIQRTERGDSAVYLCATRGTPNTEAFFGQGTRLTVV.